The 9 T cell receptor beta chains presented below share a single source sample, sequenced in a study of regulatory T cells in long-lasting Graves disease. Arm-PCR with iRepertoire HTBI primers amplified the CDR3 regions for these TCR beta libraries. TCRdb re-called the multiplex PCR reads through MiXCR, storing one row per CDR3 protein. This table has 360,000 or so distinct CDR3 sequences, 16% appearing once. Time point indicated: newly diagnosed GD, antithyroid drugs for less than 3 months. The TCR library was made from RNA that had been extracted from PBMCs in TRIzol. These data are also associated with another study on T cells in Graves' hyperthyroidism and ophthalmopathy.

The sequences come from peripheral blood mononuclear cells (PBMCs), collected at new diagnosis, from a patient treated with antithyroid drugs. The source is a man aged 35 to 55 with Graves disease.

The chain carries TRBV3-1 and TRBJ2-1, with D tentatively TRBD2 (6 bases). The CDR3 consists of 15 residues. Per germline, CDR1 LGHDT and CDR2 YNNKEL (reference sequence). V lost 6 bases and J 8 bases, leaving 20 bases between the germline ends. CDR3 amino acids: CASRRGRGIHDEQFF. For the CDR3, the DNA is TGTGCCAGCAGACGGGGACGGGGGATACACGATGAGCAGTTCTTC.

Many counts were recorded for this clonotype. The chain employs TRBV5-4 and TRBJ1-1; D is unclear. Germline CDR1 is SGHNT and CDR2 is YYREEE (reference sequence). V was clipped by 1 base and J by 0 bases, with 10 bases between them. The CDR3 loop spans 15 amino acids. CDR3 loop: CASSLSLHLNTEAFF. The CDR3 nucleotides read TGTGCCAGCAGCTTGTCGTTACATTTGAACACTGAAGCTTTCTTT.

At least ten counts were recorded for this clonotype. The chain recombines TRBV18 with TRBJ2-7, with 7 positions matching TRBD1. The CDR3 consists of 16 residues. Germline lookup yields CDR1 KGHSH and CDR2 LQKENI. Germline trimming cut 1 base from V and 6 bases from J; bases unmatched to any gene: 12. DNA of the CDR3: TGTGCCAGCTCACCACTGAAGGGACAGCCGACAGCCGAGCAGTACTTC. It is translated as CASSPLKGQPTAEQYF.

This chain uses TRBV12-3 or TRBV12-4 with TRBJ2-5; 8 nucleotides line up with TRBD2. This CDR3 region has 13 residues. Unmatched junction bases numbered 2, after V lost 7 bases and J lost 1 base. CDR3 sequence (DNA): TGTGCCAGCATGACTAGCGTCCAAGAGACCCAGTACTTC. Its translation: CASMTSVQETQYF.

Only a few counts were recorded for this clonotype. V is TRBV9 and J is TRBJ2-4, with TRBD2 identical over 8 bases. This CDR3 is 12 amino acids long. CDR1 and CDR2 (germline): SGDLS, YYNGEE. Unmatched junction bases numbered 1, after V lost 2 bases and J lost 9 bases. The DNA for the CDR3 is TGTGCCAGCAGCGTCGGGGGGGGCATTCAGTACTTC. It yields the protein CASSVGGGIQYF.

This sequence joins TRBV3-1 and TRBJ1-1; D not resolved. With 8 bases removed from V and 4 bases from J, the gap between germline ends came to 20 bases. Germline CDR1 LGHDT, CDR2 YNNKEL (reference sequence). There are 15 residues in the CDR3. CDR3 DNA: TGTGCCAGCTCACCCGATAGGACCAGCCCCACTGAAGCTTTCTTT. Amino acid sequence: CASSPDRTSPTEAFF.

As regards this clonotype: This may come from a read error, since a much larger clone is one base off. The rearrangement links TRBV20-1 to TRBJ2-7, with 7 bases identical to TRBD2. V shed 0 bases, J shed 5 bases, and the junction held 7 bases outside the gene matches. Per germline, CDR1 DFQATT and CDR2 SNEGSKA (reference sequence). There are 14 residues in the CDR3. The CDR3: CSARDSLAVDEQYF. CDR3 nucleotides: TGCAGTGCTAGAGATAGTCTAGCGGTGGACGAGCAGTACTTC.

This clonotype was counted a few times. Just one base apart from a much larger clone, this may be a read error. The chain uses TRBV24-1 and TRBJ1-2; no clear D gene. The ends were cut back, 2 bases at V and 1 base at J, with 10 bases in the middle. Germline V gene sequence: CDR1 KGHDR, CDR2 SFDVKD. There are 15 residues in the CDR3. CDR3 DNA: TGTGCCACCAGTGATTCACGCAGGAATAACTATGGCTACACCTTC. Translation gives CATSDSRRNNYGYTF.

This clonotype was found many times. This chain uses TRBV7-9 with TRBJ2-1; 9 bases fit TRBD2. V lost 5 bases to trimming and J lost 7 bases; unmatched junction nucleotides: 9. This CDR3 region has 15 residues. Germline V gene lookup returns CDR1 SEHNR and CDR2 FQNEAQ (reference sequence). CDR3 protein: CASSLGLAPVNEQFF. As DNA, the CDR3 is TGTGCCAGCAGCCTGGGACTAGCTCCCGTAAATGAGCAGTTCTTC.